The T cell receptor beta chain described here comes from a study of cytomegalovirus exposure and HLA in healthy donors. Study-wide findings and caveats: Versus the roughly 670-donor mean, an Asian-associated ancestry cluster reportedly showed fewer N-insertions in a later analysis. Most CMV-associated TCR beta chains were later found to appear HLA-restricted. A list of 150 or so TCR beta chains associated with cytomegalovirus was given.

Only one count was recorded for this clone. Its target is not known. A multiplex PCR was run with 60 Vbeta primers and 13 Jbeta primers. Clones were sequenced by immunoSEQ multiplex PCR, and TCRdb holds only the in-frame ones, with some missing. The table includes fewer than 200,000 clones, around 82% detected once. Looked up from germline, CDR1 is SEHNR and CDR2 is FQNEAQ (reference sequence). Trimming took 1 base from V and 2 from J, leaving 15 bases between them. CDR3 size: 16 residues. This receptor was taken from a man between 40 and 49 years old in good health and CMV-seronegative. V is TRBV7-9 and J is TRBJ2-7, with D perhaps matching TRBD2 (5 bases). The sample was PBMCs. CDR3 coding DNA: TGTGCCAGCAGCTTAGGGGCAGGAGGTACTCCCTACGAGCAGTACTTC. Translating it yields CASSLGAGGTPYEQYF.